Here is one TCR beta chain with its context. No antigen is known for it. The length of the CDR3 is 19 residues. The data stem from a study of T-cell reconstitution after alpha-beta-depleted transplantation in children. Findings of the study overall: Approximately two months post-transplant, alpha-beta T cells reportedly originated from several hundred expanded graft clones. For some patients, TCRbeta diversity was high at day 60 because of recipient T cells and thymic progenitors that survived.

During its preparation, the TCRbeta library received unique molecular identifiers. TCRdb re-analysed the PCR reads in MiXCR, keeping a single row per CDR3 protein. This table holds around 580,000 distinct CDR3 sequences, 23% found once. The clonotype originates from a boy under two years old who had a stem cell transplant for acute myeloid leukemia, so the T cells may come from the graft donor. The sequencing used PBMCs, mostly from graft donor cells, collected 360 days after TCRalphabeta/CD19-depleted stem cell transplant. The chain joins TRBV21-1 to TRBJ2-3; no DNA check was done on the table's D call, TRBD1. TRBV21-1 is listed as a pseudogene. For the CDR3, the DNA is TGTGCCAGCACCGGAACAACAGGGTCCAAAATGCCCTGCACAGATACGCAGTATTTT. This encodes CASTGTTGSKMPCTDTQYF.